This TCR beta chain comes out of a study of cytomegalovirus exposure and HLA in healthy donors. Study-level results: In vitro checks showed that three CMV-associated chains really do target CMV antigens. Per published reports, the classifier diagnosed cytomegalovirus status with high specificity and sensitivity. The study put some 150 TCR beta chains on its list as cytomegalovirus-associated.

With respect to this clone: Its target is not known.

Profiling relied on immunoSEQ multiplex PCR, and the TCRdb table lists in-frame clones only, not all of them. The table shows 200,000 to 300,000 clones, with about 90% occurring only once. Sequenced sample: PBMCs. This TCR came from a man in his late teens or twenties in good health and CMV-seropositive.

Here the CDR3 DNA reads TGTGCCAGCAGAACCCGGGACAGGGAAACACAGCCCCAGCATTTT. It is translated as CASRTRDRETQPQHF. This rearrangement joins TRBV5-4 to TRBJ1-5; 9 positions agree with TRBD1. Germline V gene data show CDR1 as SGHNT and CDR2 as YYREEE (reference sequence). The V gene end was trimmed by 5 bases and the J gene end by 7 bases; junction bases not matched to a gene: 10. The CDR3 spans 15 residues.